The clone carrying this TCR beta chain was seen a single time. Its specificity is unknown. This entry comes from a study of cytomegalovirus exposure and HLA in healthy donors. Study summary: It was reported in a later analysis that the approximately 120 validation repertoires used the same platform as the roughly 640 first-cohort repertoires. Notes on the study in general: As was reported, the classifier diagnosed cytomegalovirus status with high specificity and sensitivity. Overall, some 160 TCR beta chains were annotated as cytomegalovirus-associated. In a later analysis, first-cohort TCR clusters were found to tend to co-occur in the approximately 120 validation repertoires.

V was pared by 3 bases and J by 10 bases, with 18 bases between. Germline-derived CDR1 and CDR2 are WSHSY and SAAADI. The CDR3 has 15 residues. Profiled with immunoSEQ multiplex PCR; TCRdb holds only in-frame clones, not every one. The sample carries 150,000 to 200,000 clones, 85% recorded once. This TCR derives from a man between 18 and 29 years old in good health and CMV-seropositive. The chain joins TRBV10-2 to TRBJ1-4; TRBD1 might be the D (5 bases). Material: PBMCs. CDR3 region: CASSDEGRGRGKLFF. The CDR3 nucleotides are TGCGCCAGCAGTGACGAGGGACGGGGGAGGGGAAAACTGTTTTTT.